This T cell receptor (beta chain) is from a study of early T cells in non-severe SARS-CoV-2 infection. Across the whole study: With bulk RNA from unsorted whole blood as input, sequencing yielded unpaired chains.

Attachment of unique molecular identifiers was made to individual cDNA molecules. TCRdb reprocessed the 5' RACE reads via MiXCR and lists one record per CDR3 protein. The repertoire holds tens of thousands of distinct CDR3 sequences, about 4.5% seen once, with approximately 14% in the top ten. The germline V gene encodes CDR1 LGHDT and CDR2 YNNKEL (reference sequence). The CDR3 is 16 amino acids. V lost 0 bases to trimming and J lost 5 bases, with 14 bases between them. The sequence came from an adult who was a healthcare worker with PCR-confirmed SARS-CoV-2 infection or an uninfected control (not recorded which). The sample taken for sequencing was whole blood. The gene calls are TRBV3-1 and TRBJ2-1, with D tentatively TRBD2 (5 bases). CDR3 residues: CASSQDEWVGDNEQFF. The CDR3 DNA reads TGTGCCAGCAGCCAAGATGAGTGGGTCGGGGACAATGAGCAGTTCTTC.